This T cell receptor (beta chain) was obtained from a study of post-analysis software for immune sequencing data. Trimming removed 6 bases from V and 5 bases from J, with 9 bases in between. This CDR3 has 12 amino acids. Unique molecular identifiers were built into the TCR beta cDNA libraries. T cells, about 0.95 to 10 million of them, yielded approximately 530,000 cDNA molecules. Each CDR3 protein gets one entry after TCRdb re-called the PCR reads with MiXCR. Among almost 700,000 distinct CDR3 sequences listed, more than 50% were seen once. Notes on the study in general: Controls had lower frequencies than patients of about 5 TRBV segments, which included TRBV5-6, TRBV5-1 and TRBV20-1. Under the F measure, samples that were prepared in one batch clustered strongly together. Normalized Chao1 diversity in multiple sclerosis patients fell significantly below that of controls.

This clonotype showed up just a few times. Its antigen is currently unknown. This receptor was taken from a girl aged 2-10 years with multiple sclerosis. The genes are TRBV12-3 or TRBV12-4 and TRBJ2-3; maybe TRBD1 (5 bases). Sequencing input: blood. CDR3 DNA: TGTGCCAGCAGCTTCGACAGAGATACGCAGTATTTT. Amino acid sequence: CASSFDRDTQYF.